These 4 T cell receptor beta chains came from one sample sequenced in a study of shared clonotypes between healthy human individuals. Sequencing used immunoSEQ multiplex PCR; TCRdb keeps in-frame clones, though not all of them. This table has around 600,000 clones, 90% to 95% appearing once. As defined, naive CD8 cells were CD45RO-negative and positively selected for CCR7, with terminally differentiated effector memory CD45RA+ cells excluded. Source material: naive CD8+ T cells sorted from blood. These receptors came from a woman in her 30s in good health.

The chain has TRBV10-3 and TRBJ1-2; TRBD1 agrees at 7 bases. The CDR3 runs 16 residues. Unmatched junction bases numbered 9, after V lost 3 bases and J lost 2 bases. Germline CDR1 ENHRY, CDR2 SYGVKD. The CDR3 nucleotides read TGTGCCATCAGTGATACCCCGGGACAGAAAAACTATGGCTACACCTTC. This encodes CAISDTPGQKNYGYTF.

This rearrangement joins TRBV5-6 to TRBJ1-6; no reliable D call. The ends were cut back, 3 bases at V and 6 bases at J, with 4 bases in the middle. Germline CDR1 SGHDT, CDR2 YYEEEE. CDR3 length equals 12 residues. Written as DNA, the CDR3 is TGTGCCAGCAGCTCGGGTAATTCACCCCTCCACTTT. This gives the protein CASSSGNSPLHF.

J is TRBJ2-7 and V is TRBV2; D perhaps matches TRBD1 (6 bases). V lost 8 bases, J lost 3 bases, and 17 bases lay in between. The CDR3 covers 14 residues. Germline CDR1 is SNHLY and CDR2 is FYNNEI. The CDR3 DNA is TGTGCCAGCGGAGACCGGGACACCTACTACGAGCAGTACTTC. Translating it yields CASGDRDTYYEQYF.

The gene calls are TRBV2 and TRBJ2-7; D remains ambiguous. V lost 5 bases and J 0 bases, leaving 11 bases between the germline ends. Germline values: CDR1 SNHLY, CDR2 FYNNEI. The length of the CDR3 is 14 residues. CDR3 sequence: CASSTSRTSYEQYF. The DNA of the CDR3 is TGTGCCAGCAGTACCAGTCGAACCTCCTACGAGCAGTACTTC.